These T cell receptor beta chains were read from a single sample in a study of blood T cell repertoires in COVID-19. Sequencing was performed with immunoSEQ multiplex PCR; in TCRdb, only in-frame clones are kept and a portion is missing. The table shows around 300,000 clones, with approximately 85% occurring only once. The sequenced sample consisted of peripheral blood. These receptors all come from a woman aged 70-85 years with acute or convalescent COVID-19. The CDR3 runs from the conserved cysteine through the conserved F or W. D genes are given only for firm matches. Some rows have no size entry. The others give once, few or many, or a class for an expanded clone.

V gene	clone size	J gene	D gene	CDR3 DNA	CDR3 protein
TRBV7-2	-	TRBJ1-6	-	TGTGCCAGCAGTTTCACGGACACTTCACCCCTCCACTTT	CASSFTDTSPLHF
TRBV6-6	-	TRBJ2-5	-	TGTGCCAGCAGTTATAAAGGGGACCAAGAGACCCAGTACTTC	CASSYKGDQETQYF
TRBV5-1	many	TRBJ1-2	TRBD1	TGCGCCAGCAGCTCGGACCCCGGGACAGGGGGTGGCTACACCTTC	CASSSDPGTGGGYTF
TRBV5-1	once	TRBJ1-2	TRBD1	TGCGCCAGCAGCTTGACAGGGGTCGGCAATGGCTACACCTTC	CASSLTGVGNGYTF
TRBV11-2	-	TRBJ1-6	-	TGTGCCAGCAGCTCAGGACTTAATTCACCCCTCCACTTT	CASSSGLNSPLHF
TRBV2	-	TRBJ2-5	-	TGTGCCAGCAGTTTAAGGAGAGAGACCCAGTACTTC	CASSLRRETQYF
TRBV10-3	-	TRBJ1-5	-	TGTGCCATCAGACAGGGTAGCAATCAGCCCCAGCATTTT	CAIRQGSNQPQHF
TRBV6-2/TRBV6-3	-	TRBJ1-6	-	TGTGCCAGCAGCCGGAGAGGCGCAGGGAATTCACCCCTCCACTTT	CASSRRGAGNSPLHF
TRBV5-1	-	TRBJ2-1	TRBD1	TGCGCCAGCAGCTTATGGACAGGGGGAGTGAATGAGCAGTTCTTC	CASSLWTGGVNEQFF
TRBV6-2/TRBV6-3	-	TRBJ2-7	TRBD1	TGTGCCAGCAGTTACCGGGACAGGATTCACGAGCAGTACTTC	CASSYRDRIHEQYF
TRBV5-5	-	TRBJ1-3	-	TGTGCCAGCAGCTGGGGCTCAGGGGCTGGAAACACCATATATTTT	CASSWGSGAGNTIYF
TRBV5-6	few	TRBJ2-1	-	TGTGCCAGCAGCTTGGCGACAGCCCCATACAATGAGCAGTTCTTC	CASSLATAPYNEQFF
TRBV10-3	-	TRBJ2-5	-	TGTGCCATCAGTGATGTCAGGGGGACCCAGTACTTC	CAISDVRGTQYF
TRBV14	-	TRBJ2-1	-	TGTGCCAGCAGCCCCTCTTTAGTCAATGAGCAGTTCTTC	CASSPSLVNEQFF
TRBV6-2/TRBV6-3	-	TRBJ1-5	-	TGTGCCAGCAGCCCTGGACAGACTCAGCCCCAGCATTTT	CASSPGQTQPQHF
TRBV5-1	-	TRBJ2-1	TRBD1	TGCGCCAGCAGCTTGGTTGGACAGGGGAACAATGAGCAGTTCTTC	CASSLVGQGNNEQFF
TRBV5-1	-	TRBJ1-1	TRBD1	TGCGCCAGCAGCATACAACAGGGGGCAAACACTGAAGCTTTCTTT	CASSIQQGANTEAFF
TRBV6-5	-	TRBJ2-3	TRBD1	TGTGCCAGCAGGTACGAGGGGGCCCGCTCAGATACGCAGTATTTT	CASRYEGARSDTQYF
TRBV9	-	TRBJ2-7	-	TGTGCCAGCAGCGTAGGACAGGCTGGTGGCGAGCAGTACTTC	CASSVGQAGGEQYF
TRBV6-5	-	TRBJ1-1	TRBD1	TGTGCCAGCACCCCTTACGGACAGGGTAATGAAGCTTTCTTT	CASTPYGQGNEAFF
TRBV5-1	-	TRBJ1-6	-	TGCGCCAGCAGCTTGGAACCTCCAGGGGACGGGAATTCACCCCTCCACTTT	CASSLEPPGDGNSPLHF
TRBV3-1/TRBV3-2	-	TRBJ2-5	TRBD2	TGTGCCAGCAGCCTACTTAGCGGGCAAGAGACCCAGTACTTC	CASSLLSGQETQYF
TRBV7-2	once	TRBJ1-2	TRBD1	TGTGCCAGCAGCTCGACAGGGGGCGCAGGGTATGGCTACACCTTC	CASSSTGGAGYGYTF
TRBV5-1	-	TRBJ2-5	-	TGCGCCAGCCAACCATTTCCGGGACAAAGGGGAGAGACCCAGTACTTC	CASQPFPGQRGETQYF
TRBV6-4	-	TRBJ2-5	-	TGTGCCAGCAGTGAAAGTTGGAGCTCAGAGACCCAGTACTTC	CASSESWSSETQYF
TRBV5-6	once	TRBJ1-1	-	TGTGCCAGCAGGAATACAGGTGCCCTAAGGGAAGAAGCTTTCTTT	CASRNTGALREEAFF
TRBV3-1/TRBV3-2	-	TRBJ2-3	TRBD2	TGTGCCAGCAGCGGGGGGGCAGATACGCAGTATTTT	CASSGGADTQYF
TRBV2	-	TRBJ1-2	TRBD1	TGTGCCAGCAGTGCAACCGGGACAGGGGGTGGCTACACCTTC	CASSATGTGGGYTF
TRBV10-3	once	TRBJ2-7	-	TGTGCCATCAGTGAGGGGCAGGGAAGGCTCTACGAGCAGTACTTC	CAISEGQGRLYEQYF
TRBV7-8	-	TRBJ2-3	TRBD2	TGTGCCAGCAGCCATCCTAGCGGGGCGGAGTATTTT	CASSHPSGAEYF
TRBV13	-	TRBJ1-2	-	TGTGCCAGCAGCTTACGGGGGGAAAGAGGCTACACCTTC	CASSLRGERGYTF
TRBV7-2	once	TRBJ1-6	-	TGTGCCAGCAGCTTAGATCCCTTGTCCCAGAATTCACCCCTCCACTTT	CASSLDPLSQNSPLHF
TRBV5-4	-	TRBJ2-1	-	TGTGCCAGCAGCGGTGGACGGGGAGGTTACAATGAGCAGTTCTTC	CASSGGRGGYNEQFF
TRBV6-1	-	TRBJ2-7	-	TGTGCCAGCAGTGAAGGCCAGGCCGGGACCTACGAGCAGTACTTC	CASSEGQAGTYEQYF